This T cell receptor beta chain was documented in a study of cytomegalovirus exposure and HLA in healthy donors. This clone was observed a few times. 60 Vbeta and 13 Jbeta primers were used in PCR. This table comes from immunoSEQ multiplex PCR, and its TCRdb copy is limited to in-frame clones, with some not included. The sample lists over 95,000 clones, over 65% occurring once. CDR3 length equals 13 residues. Germline V gene sequence: CDR1 MNHNS, CDR2 SASEGT. J gave up 6 bases and V 6 bases, and 8 bases lay outside the gene matches. This chain connects TRBV6-1 to TRBJ2-7, with 7 bases identical to TRBD2. Material for sequencing was PBMCs. The sequence derives from a female donor in good health and CMV-seronegative. The CDR3 DNA sequence: TGTGCCAGCAGCGACGACGGCGGGGGCGAGCAGTACTTC. This encodes CASSDDGGGEQYF.